These T cell receptor beta chains were read from a single sample in a study of Graves' ophthalmopathy and Graves' hyperthyroidism. TCRdb passed the multiplex PCR reads through MiXCR, listing each CDR3 protein once. The data contain around 1.1 million distinct CDR3 sequences, less than 45% of them seen just once; the ten biggest clones take up around 10%. Sequencing was done on a sample of peripheral blood or thyroid tissue (not recorded which). The source is an adult man with Graves' hyperthyroidism. Each CDR3 is given with its conserved first and last residue. The order of the fields is D gene, J gene, V gene, clone size, CDR3 DNA, CDR3 protein. D genes are given only for firm matches. Rows may omit the clone size; those that give it use once, few, many or a size class.

>-|TRBJ1-5|TRBV7-9|many
TGTGCCAGCAGCTCCACAGTGAATCAGCCCCAGCATTTT
CASSSTVNQPQHF
>-|TRBJ1-2|TRBV20-1|many
TGCAGTGCTAGAGAGGGCCAGGACTATGGCTACACCTTC
CSAREGQDYGYTF
>-|TRBJ2-3|TRBV29-1|-
TGCAGCGTTGAAGTAACCGGGACGAGCACAGATACGCAGTATTTT
CSVEVTGTSTDTQYF
>-|TRBJ2-7|TRBV7-8|once
TGTGCCAGCAGTGAAGCGGGGCGGGGGCCCTACGAGCAGTACTTC
CASSEAGRGPYEQYF
>TRBD1|TRBJ1-5|TRBV25-1|-
TGTGCCAGCAGTGCTACACCCCTTGGGACAGGGTTCCATAGCAATCAGCCCCAGCATTTT
CASSATPLGTGFHSNQPQHF
>-|TRBJ2-7|TRBV7-8|many
TGTGCCAGCAGCCCAAGGAGGGATGGGGTCGAGCAGTACTTC
CASSPRRDGVEQYF
>-|TRBJ1-2|TRBV7-2|-
TGTGCCAGCAGCTTGCTGTCTTTTAGGGCAGGACCTAACTATGGCTACACCTTC
CASSLLSFRAGPNYGYTF
>-|TRBJ1-6|TRBV2|few
TGTGCCAGCTCAACTACCCCAGAAGGAAATTCACCCCTCCACTTT
CASSTTPEGNSPLHF
>-|TRBJ2-7|TRBV2|many
TGTGCCAGCAACCGGGACGCCACCAACGAGCAGTACTTC
CASNRDATNEQYF
>-|TRBJ2-5|TRBV10-3|-
TGTGCCATCAGGCCGGGACGGCGGTTAGATGGCGGGGACAAAGAGACCCAGTACTTC
CAIRPGRRLDGGDKETQYF
>-|TRBJ1-1|TRBV7-9|many
TGTGCCAGCAGCCCGACGGTCTTGTATACTGAAGCTTTCTTT
CASSPTVLYTEAFF
>-|TRBJ2-5|TRBV10-3|-
TGTGCCACCCAAGACAGGCTCCAAGAGACCCAGTACTTC
CATQDRLQETQYF
>-|TRBJ1-5|TRBV5-1|-
TGCGCCAGCAAATACGGGGGGGGCAATCAGCCCCAGCATTTT
CASKYGGGNQPQHF
>-|TRBJ1-1|TRBV7-8|many
TGTGCCAGCAGCTTAAAAGCTGAAGCTTTCTTT
CASSLKAEAFF
>TRBD1|TRBJ2-7|TRBV20-1|many
TGCAGTGCGAACCCCCGGGACAGACACTACGAGCAGTACTTC
CSANPRDRHYEQYF
>-|TRBJ2-7|TRBV20-1|many
TGCAGTGCTAGAGTAGTCAGTACCTACGAGCAGTACTTC
CSARVVSTYEQYF
>TRBD1|TRBJ1-1|TRBV20-1|many
TGCAGTGCTAGAGAGGGGACAGCGCTGTTCTTT
CSAREGTALFF
>-|TRBJ1-1|TRBV20-1|many
TGCAGTGCTACCCGGACGGGCACTGAAGCTTTCTTT
CSATRTGTEAFF
>-|TRBJ1-2|TRBV20-1|-
TGCAGTGCTAGAGGGACTCATGCCGAAGGCTACACCTTC
CSARGTHAEGYTF
>TRBD1|TRBJ1-6|TRBV7-9|-
TGTGCCAGCAGCTTGGATGGGGGAAGACAGGGGGCAGGTTCACCCCTCCACTTT
CASSLDGGRQGAGSPLHF
>-|TRBJ2-2|TRBV29-1|-
TGCAGCGTTCGGACCTACCCGAACACCGGGGAGCTGTTTTTT
CSVRTYPNTGELFF
>TRBD2|TRBJ2-7|TRBV24-1|-
TGTGCCAGCTCACTCGGGACTAGCGGGACTATCTACGAGCAGTACTTC
CASSLGTSGTIYEQYF
>-|TRBJ1-5|TRBV15|many
TGTGCCACCAGCAGAGATCTACGGGGGCGGTTGAGCAATCAGCCCCAGCATTTT
CATSRDLRGRLSNQPQHF
>-|TRBJ1-2|TRBV10-2|-
TGCGCCAGCAGTGAGCCGGACAGTTCAGCTAACTATGGCTACACCTTC
CASSEPDSSANYGYTF
>TRBD1|TRBJ1-6|TRBV6-6|few
TGTGCCAGCACCTTGACAGGGAATAATTCACCCCTCCACTTT
CASTLTGNNSPLHF
>-|TRBJ1-6|TRBV4-2|many
TGTGCCAGCAGCCAAGTAGGCACAGGGAATTCACCCCTCCACTTT
CASSQVGTGNSPLHF
>-|TRBJ2-7|TRBV10-3|many
TGTGCCATCGGGGGGGGCAGAGCGAGCGGCGAGCAGTACTTC
CAIGGGRASGEQYF
>-|TRBJ2-5|TRBV20-1|many
TGCAGTGCTAGAGAGTGGGTGCGGGATGAAGAGACCCAGTACTTC
CSAREWVRDEETQYF
>TRBD2|TRBJ2-5|TRBV30|-
TGTGCCTGGAGTGTACCGGGGGGGAGAGCGGTCTGGTCAACTTTGTACTTC
CAWSVPGGRAVWSTLYF
>TRBD1|TRBJ1-1|TRBV2|many
TGTGCCAGCAGTGATCCCTTTGACAGGGGACCCACTGAAGCTTTCTTT
CASSDPFDRGPTEAFF
>TRBD2|TRBJ2-5|TRBV5-1|-
TGCGCCAGCAGCGCGGCGGGGGGTGAGCGGGAGACCCAGTACTTC
CASSAAGGERETQYF
>TRBD1|TRBJ1-1|TRBV29-1|many
TGCAGCGTTGATTGGGCAGGGGGTGAAGCTTTCTTT
CSVDWAGGEAFF
>-|TRBJ2-7|TRBV2|-
TGTGCCAGCGGGGTGGCCGCTTCCTACGAGCAGTACTTC
CASGVAASYEQYF
>TRBD1|TRBJ2-2|TRBV5-1|few
TGCGCAACAAATCCAGGGGGAAACACCGGGGAGCTGTTTTTT
CATNPGGNTGELFF
>TRBD1|TRBJ2-5|TRBV29-1|-
TGCAGCCATTTAGGGACAGGGAGAGGGGAGACCCAGTACTTC
CSHLGTGRGETQYF
>-|TRBJ2-5|TRBV29-1|-
TGCAGCGTTGTGGGACTGCAAGAGACCCAGTACTTC
CSVVGLQETQYF
>TRBD1|TRBJ1-5|TRBV29-1|-
TGCAGCGGAATCACAGGGGATCAGCCCCAGCATTTT
CSGITGDQPQHF
>-|TRBJ2-5|TRBV5-1|many
TGTGCCAGCAGCTTGGAAGTAGTCGAGACCCAGTACTTC
CASSLEVVETQYF
>-|TRBJ2-7|TRBV7-3|-
TGCGCCAGCAGCTTGGATGGGATCCCTGGGGCCATACCCTCCTACGAGCAGTACTTC
CASSLDGIPGAIPSYEQYF
>TRBD1|TRBJ1-2|TRBV12-5|few
TGTGCTAGTGGTCCCACTCTTGCCGGGACAGGGACATTCGGCTACACCTTC
CASGPTLAGTGTFGYTF
>-|TRBJ1-5|TRBV9|many
TGTGCCAGCAGCGTAGGCCGGGGTGGTCAGCCCCAGCATTTT
CASSVGRGGQPQHF
>TRBD1|TRBJ1-4|TRBV15|-
TGTGCCACCAGCAGAGTCATTGGACAGGGGGCTGACGATGAAAAACTGTTTTTT
CATSRVIGQGADDEKLFF
>TRBD2|TRBJ2-3|TRBV29-1|-
TGCAGCGTTGAAGATCGCTATAGCGGGGGATCAGATACGCAGTATTTT
CSVEDRYSGGSDTQYF
>-|TRBJ2-7|TRBV6-2/TRBV6-3|few
TGTGCCAGCAGGGACCTCCAGGGCTACGAGCAGTACTTC
CASRDLQGYEQYF
>-|TRBJ2-2|TRBV28|few
TGTGCCAGCAGTCGCCCCTCCGTCACCGGGGAGCTGTTTTTT
CASSRPSVTGELFF
>TRBD1|TRBJ1-6|TRBV10-3|-
TGTGCCATCAGTGAGAGGGCAGGGGGATCCTATAATTCACCCCTCCACTTT
CAISERAGGSYNSPLHF
>-|TRBJ2-5|TRBV12-3/TRBV12-4|many
TGTGCCAGCAGCCAGTCAAGGGCAGAGAGTGGAGAGACCCAGTACTTC
CASSQSRAESGETQYF
>-|TRBJ1-5|TRBV30|few
TGTGCCTGGAGCCTACAGGGTGATCAGCCCCAGCATTTT
CAWSLQGDQPQHF
>-|TRBJ1-1|TRBV5-1|-
TGCGCCAGCAGCTTGACAGGGACGAGTGGTACTGAAGCTTTCTTT
CASSLTGTSGTEAFF
>-|TRBJ1-4|TRBV10-3|-
TGTGCCATCAGTGAGTCGCGCAGGGAAAAACTGTTTTTT
CAISESRREKLFF
>-|TRBJ1-5|TRBV7-2|-
TGTGCCCGCAGCCCAGAAGTTGGGAGCAATCAGCCCCAGCATTTT
CARSPEVGSNQPQHF
>TRBD2|TRBJ2-3|TRBV29-1|-
TGCAGCGCCATAGCGGGAGGGCGCACAGATACGCAGTATTTT
CSAIAGGRTDTQYF
>-|TRBJ2-6|TRBV29-1|many
TGCAGCGTTGGGTCTGGGGCCAACGTCCTGACTTTC
CSVGSGANVLTF
>-|TRBJ2-7|TRBV6-1|-
TGTGCCAGCAGTGAAGCTAGGGGGACGCAGTACTTC
CASSEARGTQYF